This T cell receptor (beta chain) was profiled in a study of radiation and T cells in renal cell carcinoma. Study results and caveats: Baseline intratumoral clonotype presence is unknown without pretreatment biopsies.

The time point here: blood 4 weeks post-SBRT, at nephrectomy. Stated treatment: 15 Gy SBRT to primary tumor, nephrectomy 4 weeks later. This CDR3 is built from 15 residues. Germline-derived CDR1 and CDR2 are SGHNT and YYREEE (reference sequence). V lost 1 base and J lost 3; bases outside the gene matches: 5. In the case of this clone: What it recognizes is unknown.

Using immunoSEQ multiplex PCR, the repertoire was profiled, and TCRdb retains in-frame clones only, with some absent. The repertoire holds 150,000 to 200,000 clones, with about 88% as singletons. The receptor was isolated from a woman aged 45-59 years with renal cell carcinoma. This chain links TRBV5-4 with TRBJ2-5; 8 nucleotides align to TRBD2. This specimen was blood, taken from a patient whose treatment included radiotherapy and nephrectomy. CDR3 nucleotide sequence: TGTGCCAGCAGCTTGACAGCGGGGGCGAAAGAGACCCAGTACTTC. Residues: CASSLTAGAKETQYF.